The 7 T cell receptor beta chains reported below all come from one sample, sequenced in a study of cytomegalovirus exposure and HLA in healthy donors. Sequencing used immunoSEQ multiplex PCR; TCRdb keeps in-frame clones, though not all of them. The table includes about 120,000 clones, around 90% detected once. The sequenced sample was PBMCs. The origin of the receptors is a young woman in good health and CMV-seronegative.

The CDR3 DNA is TGTGCCAGCAGCCCCGGGGAGGGGGGCTACACCTTC. Its translation is CASSPGEGGYTF. This sequence joins TRBV9 and TRBJ1-2, with a tentative D call TRBD1 (5 bases). Trimming pared 4 bases from V and 8 bases from J, leaving 12 bases between. CDR3 length: 12 residues. Germline CDR1 and CDR2: SGDLS and YYNGEE.

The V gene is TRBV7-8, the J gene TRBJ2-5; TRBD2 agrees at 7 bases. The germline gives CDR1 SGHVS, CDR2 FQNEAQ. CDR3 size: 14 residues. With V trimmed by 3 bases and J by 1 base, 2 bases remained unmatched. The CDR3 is CASSFLAVQETQYF. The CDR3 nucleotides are TGTGCCAGCAGCTTCCTAGCGGTCCAAGAGACCCAGTACTTC. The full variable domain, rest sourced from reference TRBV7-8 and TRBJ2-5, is GAGVSQSPRYKVAKRGQDVALRCDPISGHVSLFWYQQALGQGPEFLTYFQNEAQLDKSGLPSDRFFAERPEGSVSTLKIQRTQQEDSAVYLCASSFLAVQETQYFGPGTRLLVL.

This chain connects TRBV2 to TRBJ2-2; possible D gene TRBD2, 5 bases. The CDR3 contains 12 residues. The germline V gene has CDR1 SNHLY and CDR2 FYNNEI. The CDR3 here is CRWGANTGELFF. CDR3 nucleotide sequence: TGTAGGTGGGGAGCGAACACCGGGGAGCTGTTTTTT.

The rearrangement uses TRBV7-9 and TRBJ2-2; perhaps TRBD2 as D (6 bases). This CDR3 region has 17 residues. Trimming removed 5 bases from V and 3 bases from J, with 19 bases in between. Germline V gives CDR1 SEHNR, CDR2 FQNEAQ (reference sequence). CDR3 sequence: CASSPTPGELYTGELFF. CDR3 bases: TGTGCCAGCAGCCCTACCCCGGGGGAATTGTACACCGGGGAGCTGTTTTTT.

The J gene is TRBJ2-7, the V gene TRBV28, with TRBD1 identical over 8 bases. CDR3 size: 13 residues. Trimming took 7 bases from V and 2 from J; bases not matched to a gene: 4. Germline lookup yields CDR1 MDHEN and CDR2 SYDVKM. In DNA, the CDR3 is TGTGCCAGCATCCGGACAGGGCCCTACGAGCAGTACTTC. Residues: CASIRTGPYEQYF.

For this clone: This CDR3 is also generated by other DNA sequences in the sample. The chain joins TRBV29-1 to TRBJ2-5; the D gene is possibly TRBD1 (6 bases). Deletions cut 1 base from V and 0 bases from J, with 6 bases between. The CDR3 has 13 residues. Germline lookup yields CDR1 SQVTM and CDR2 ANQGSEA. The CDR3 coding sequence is TGCAGCGTTGAAGGGACAGACCAAGAGACCCAGTACTTC. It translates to CSVEGTDQETQYF.

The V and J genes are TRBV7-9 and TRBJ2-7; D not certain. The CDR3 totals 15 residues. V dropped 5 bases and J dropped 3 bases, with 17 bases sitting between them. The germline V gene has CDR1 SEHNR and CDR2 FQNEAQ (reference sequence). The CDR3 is CASSPLTKSLYEQYF. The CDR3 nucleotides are TGTGCCAGCAGCCCCTTAACTAAATCTCTCTACGAGCAGTACTTC.